The entry below gives a single T cell receptor beta chain sequence along with its context. Its target is not known. The germline V gene encodes CDR1 SGDLS and CDR2 YYNGEE. V trimming: 0 bases; J trimming: 4 bases; junction bases outside the gene matches: 5. The length of the CDR3 is 16 residues. The data were taken from a study of cytomegalovirus exposure and HLA in healthy donors. Study-wide results and limits: Analysis was performed later, and it showed HLA-associated TCR beta chains to be more clonally expanded than equally common others. Later on, an analysis tied approximately 15,000 TCR beta sequences to HLA alleles at 0.05 false discovery rate. A later analysis appeared to link common viral pathogens to several of the most significant clusters. A link between a missense DCLRE1C variant and TCR beta V- and J-gene trimming emerged from a later analysis.

Use of 60 Vbeta and 13 Jbeta primers characterized the PCR. Profiled with immunoSEQ multiplex PCR; TCRdb holds only in-frame clones, not every one. The data contain 200,000 to 250,000 clones, 60% to 80% of them singletons. V is TRBV9 and J is TRBJ2-1; 9 bases fit TRBD2. The receptor was derived from a woman in her 30s in good health and CMV-seronegative. Source material: PBMCs. In DNA, the CDR3 is TGTGCCAGCAGCGTAGTCGCGGGAGGGTCTTACAATGAGCAGTTCTTC. It yields the protein CASSVVAGGSYNEQFF.